These 22 T cell receptor beta chains were sequenced from one sample in a study of CD8 T cells in Susac syndrome. cDNA came from about 0.5 to 1 ug RNA primed by random hexamers. TCRdb ran MiXCR on the immunoSEQ multiplex PCR reads and lists one entry per CDR3 protein. The sample carries about 47,000 distinct CDR3 sequences, about 91% recorded once. The specimen sequenced was CD8+ T cells from PBMCs. The receptors stem from a human donor in good health.

The V gene is TRBV7-9, the J gene TRBJ2-6; D is undetermined. The V end was cut by 1 base, the J end by 4 bases, with 8 bases between. Germline V CDR1 and CDR2: SEHNR, FQNEAQ (reference sequence). The CDR3 runs 15 residues. The CDR3 DNA reads as TGTGCCAGCAGCTTAGTGGGTCCCGGGGCCAACGTCCTGACTTTC. Amino acid sequence: CASSLVGPGANVLTF. Drawing the rest from reference TRBV7-9 and TRBJ2-6, the complete variable domain is DTGVSQNPRHKITKRGQNVTFRCDPISEHNRLYWYRQTLGQGPEFLTYFQNEAQLEKSRLLSDRFSAERPKGSFSTLEIQRTEQGDSAMYLCASSLVGPGANVLTFGAGSRLTVL.

V and J are TRBV30 and TRBJ2-2; no firm D call. Per the germline V gene, CDR1 is GTSNPN and CDR2 is SVGIG (reference sequence). The V gene lost 3 bases and the J gene lost 4 bases, with 6 bases spanning the gap. The CDR3 is 12 amino acids. CDR3 DNA: TGTGCCTGGAGACAGACCACCGGGGAGCTGTTTTTT. Its protein is CAWRQTTGELFF.

This clonotype was observed a few times. The chain joins TRBV4-1 to TRBJ2-2; D not certain. The CDR3 is made up of 16 amino acids. V lost 4 bases to trimming and J lost 0 bases, with 12 bases between them. Germline assignment: CDR1 MGHRA and CDR2 YSYEKL. DNA of the CDR3: TGCGCCAGCAGCCTCGATATGACGGCGAACACCGGGGAGCTGTTTTTT. This sequence encodes CASSLDMTANTGELFF.

The chain combines TRBV2 with TRBJ2-4; possibly TRBD2 for D (5 bases). The CDR3 length is 15 residues. CDR1 SNHLY and CDR2 FYNNEI come from the germline V gene. Trimming removed 6 bases from V and 0 bases from J, with 12 bases in between. The CDR3 DNA reads as TGTGCCAGCAGCGAGCGGATTTTAGCCAAAAACATTCAGTACTTC. It translates to CASSERILAKNIQYF. Drawing the rest from reference TRBV2 and TRBJ2-4, the complete variable domain is EPEVTQTPSHQVTQMGQEVILRCVPISNHLYFYWYRQILGQKVEFLVSFYNNEISEKSEIFDDQFSVERPDGSNFTLKIRSTKLEDSAMYFCASSERILAKNIQYFGAGTRLSVL.

The chain combines TRBV2 with TRBJ2-2; no definite D call. V was cut by 7 bases and J by 6 bases, with 9 bases left in between. The CDR3 loop spans 12 amino acids. Looked up from germline, CDR1 is SNHLY and CDR2 is FYNNEI. The DNA for the CDR3 is TGTGCCAGCAACCTCGGGTCCGGGGAGCTGTTTTTT. Protein product: CASNLGSGELFF.

The V call is TRBV10-2, the J call TRBJ2-5, with 7 nucleotides matching TRBD2. V dropped 0 bases and J dropped 3; count of bases not matched to a gene: 1. There are 14 residues in the CDR3. Per the germline V gene, CDR1 is WSHSY and CDR2 is SAAADI. The CDR3: CASSESSGKETQYF. The DNA for the CDR3 is TGCGCCAGCAGTGAGTCCAGCGGGAAAGAGACCCAGTACTTC.

The rearrangement joins TRBV19 to TRBJ1-1; D remains ambiguous. This CDR3 has 16 amino acids. The germline V gene encodes CDR1 LNHDA and CDR2 SQIVND (reference sequence). V was cut by 4 bases and J by 1 base, with 16 bases left in between. The chain's CDR3 is CASSKRRDGRNTEAFF. The CDR3 DNA follows: TGTGCCAGTAGTAAGAGGAGGGATGGGAGGAACACTGAAGCTTTCTTT.

The chain uses TRBV30 and TRBJ1-5, with D uncertain. This CDR3 has 15 residues. The V gene lost 0 bases and the J gene lost 4 bases, with 13 bases spanning the gap. CDR1 and CDR2 (germline): GTSNPN, SVGIG (reference sequence). CDR3: CAWSVGQLQNQPQHF. CDR3 coding DNA: TGTGCCTGGAGTGTAGGGCAGCTGCAAAATCAGCCCCAGCATTTT.

This clonotype was recorded once. This chain joins TRBV7-6 and TRBJ2-2; TRBD2 aligns across 8 bases. There are 16 residues in the CDR3. Germline V CDR1 and CDR2: SGHVS, FNYEAQ. V was pared by 0 bases and J by 6 bases, with 6 bases of the junction left unmatched. In DNA, the CDR3 is TGTGCCAGCAGCTTAGCGGGACTAGAGATTGCCGGGGAGCTGTTTTTT. As protein: CASSLAGLEIAGELFF.

This chain links TRBV12-3 or TRBV12-4 with TRBJ2-7, with TRBD2 matching 11 bases. The CDR3 is made up of 16 amino acids. With V trimmed by 6 bases and J by 2 bases, 9 bases remained unmatched. The CDR3 reads CASRTSSGRHTYEQYF. CDR3 DNA sequence: TGTGCCAGCAGAACCTCTAGCGGGAGGCACACCTACGAGCAGTACTTC.

This rearrangement joins TRBV29-1 to TRBJ1-2, with 10 bases aligning to TRBD1. Losses at the gene ends were 6 bases for V and 4 bases for J; bases not matched to a gene: 5. This CDR3 contains 13 residues. Germline CDR1 and CDR2: SQVTM and ANQGSEA. CDR3 nucleotide sequence: TGCAGCGTGTTCCGGGACAGGGGCTATGGCTACACCTTC. Translating it yields CSVFRDRGYGYTF.

The chain uses TRBV6-4 and TRBJ2-2, with TRBD1 matching over 8 bases. Germline values: CDR1 MRHNA, CDR2 SNTAGT. V trimming: 0 bases; J trimming: 3 bases; junction bases outside the gene matches: 0. This CDR3 is 15 amino acids long. This CDR3 is CASSDSDRDTGELFF. In DNA, the CDR3 is TGTGCCAGCAGTGACTCGGACAGGGACACCGGGGAGCTGTTTTTT.

V usage is TRBV13 and J usage is TRBJ1-4; D perhaps matches TRBD1 (6 bases). CDR3 length equals 15 residues. CDR1 and CDR2 (germline): PRHDT, FYEKMQ (reference sequence). Between the trimmed V and J ends, which lost 5 bases and 3 bases, there was a span of 13 bases. CDR3 residues: CASSDRQEANEKLFF. DNA for the CDR3: TGTGCCAGCAGCGACCGACAGGAGGCTAATGAAAAACTGTTTTTT.

The chain is built from TRBV6-2 or TRBV6-3 and TRBJ1-5, with D possibly matching TRBD1 (5 bases). V was shortened by 5 bases and J by 1 base, with 21 bases between the two germline ends. From germline, CDR1 is MNHEY and CDR2 SVGEGT. There are 18 residues in the CDR3. CDR3 coding DNA: TGTGCCAGCAGTACCGGGGCTCCGGTTCCGAGGAGCAATCAGCCCCAGCATTTT. Amino acids: CASSTGAPVPRSNQPQHF.

V usage is TRBV19 and J usage is TRBJ2-1; no clear D. V was cut by 6 bases and J by 8 bases, with 17 bases left in between. This CDR3 region has 14 residues. CDR1 and CDR2 (germline): LNHDA, SQIVND (reference sequence). The CDR3 DNA reads as TGTGCCAGTAGCACTGACGCTCGGCCCCATGAGCAGTTCTTC. The encoded protein is CASSTDARPHEQFF. The whole variable domain, filled in from reference TRBV19 and TRBJ2-1, reads DGGITQSPKYLFRKEGQNVTLSCEQNLNHDAMYWYRQDPGQGLRLIYYSQIVNDFQKGDIAEGYSVSREKKESFPLTVTSAQKNPTAFYLCASSTDARPHEQFFGPGTRLTVL.

The V call is TRBV5-1, the J call TRBJ1-1; 7 nucleotides match TRBD1. V dropped 4 bases and J dropped 7; count of bases not matched to a gene: 10. The CDR3 has 14 amino acids. Germline values: CDR1 SGHRS, CDR2 YFSETQ. The CDR3 DNA sequence: TGCGCCAGCAGCCCAGAGGGGGCCCTCGGTGAAGCTTTCTTT. Its protein is CASSPEGALGEAFF.

The chain combines TRBV18 with TRBJ2-2; D is possibly TRBD2 (5 bases). CDR3 length: 18 amino acids. In germline, CDR1 is KGHSH, CDR2 LQKENI. Trimming left V 6 bases short and J 3 bases short, with 23 bases between. This CDR3 reads CASSEVMLGGVDTGELFF. The CDR3, as DNA: TGTGCCAGCTCTGAAGTTATGCTAGGAGGCGTCGACACCGGGGAGCTGTTTTTT.

V and J are TRBV10-3 and TRBJ2-2; D may be TRBD2 (6 bases). The CDR3 sequence is 17 residues long. Germline V gives CDR1 ENHRY, CDR2 SYGVKD. Trimming removed 3 bases from V and 1 base from J, with 15 bases in between. CDR3 protein: CAISDPGGSENTGELFF. CDR3 sequence (DNA): TGTGCCATCAGTGATCCCGGGGGTAGCGAGAACACCGGGGAGCTGTTTTTT.

CDR3 sequence: CASSIVPGGRPDTQYF. The CDR3 DNA sequence: TGTGCCAGTAGTATAGTACCGGGGGGCAGACCAGATACGCAGTATTTT. The gene calls are TRBV19 and TRBJ2-3, with D possibly TRBD2 on 7 matching bases. CDR1 LNHDA and CDR2 SQIVND come from the germline V gene (reference sequence). This CDR3 is built from 16 residues. V was pared by 1 base and J by 4 bases, with 15 bases between.

This chain connects TRBV5-1 to TRBJ2-3, with TRBD2 matching 8 bases. The CDR3 is 15 residues long. V was clipped by 4 bases and J by 6 bases; unmatched bases: 10. Per the germline V gene, CDR1 is SGHRS and CDR2 is YFSETQ. The CDR3 nucleotides read TGCGCCAGCAGCCTAACCGGGACTAGATTTGATACGCAGTATTTT. Its translation: CASSLTGTRFDTQYF.

This chain joins TRBV7-8 and TRBJ1-1, with 7 bases that match TRBD1. V shed 0 bases and J 1 base; nucleotides not matched to a gene: 2. The CDR3 spans 15 residues. Germline V gene sequence: CDR1 SGHVS, CDR2 FQNEAQ. CDR3 nucleotides: TGTGCCAGCAGCTTAGCCCGGACAGGGAACACTGAAGCTTTCTTT. Its translation is CASSLARTGNTEAFF.

The chain uses TRBV7-6 and TRBJ1-1; 9 nucleotides line up with TRBD1. Unmatched junction bases numbered 5, after V lost 5 bases and J lost 4 bases. Germline assignment: CDR1 SGHVS and CDR2 FNYEAQ. The CDR3 is made up of 14 amino acids. The CDR3 loop reads CASSPGTGITEAFF. CDR3 bases: TGTGCCAGCAGCCCCGGGACAGGGATCACTGAAGCTTTCTTT.